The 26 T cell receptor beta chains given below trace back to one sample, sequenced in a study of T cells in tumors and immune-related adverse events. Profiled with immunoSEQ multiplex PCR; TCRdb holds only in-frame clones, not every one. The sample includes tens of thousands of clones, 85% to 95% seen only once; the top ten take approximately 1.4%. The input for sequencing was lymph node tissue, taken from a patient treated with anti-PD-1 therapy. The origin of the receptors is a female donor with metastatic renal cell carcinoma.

In DNA form, the CDR3 reads TGTGCCAGTAGTCGGACAGGGGGAACCTACGAGCAGTACTTC. This sequence encodes CASSRTGGTYEQYF. This rearrangement joins TRBV19 to TRBJ2-7; TRBD1 aligns across 10 bases. V lost 5 bases, J lost 2 bases, and 3 bases stayed unmatched. CDR3 length: 14 amino acids. CDR1 and CDR2 (germline): LNHDA, SQIVND (reference sequence).

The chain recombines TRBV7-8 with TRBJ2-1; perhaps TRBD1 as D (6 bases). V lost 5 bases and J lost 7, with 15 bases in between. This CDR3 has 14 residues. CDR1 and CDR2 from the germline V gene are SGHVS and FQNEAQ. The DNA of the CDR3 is TGTGCCAGCAGCCTCTCGACAGGATCTAATGAGCAGTTCTTC. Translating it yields CASSLSTGSNEQFF.

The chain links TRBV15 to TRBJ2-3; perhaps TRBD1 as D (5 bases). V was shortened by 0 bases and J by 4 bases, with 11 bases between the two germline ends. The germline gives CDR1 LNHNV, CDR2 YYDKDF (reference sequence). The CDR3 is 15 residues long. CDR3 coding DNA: TGTGCCACCAGCAGAGAAAGGGGTTGGTCAGATACGCAGTATTTT. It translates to CATSRERGWSDTQYF.

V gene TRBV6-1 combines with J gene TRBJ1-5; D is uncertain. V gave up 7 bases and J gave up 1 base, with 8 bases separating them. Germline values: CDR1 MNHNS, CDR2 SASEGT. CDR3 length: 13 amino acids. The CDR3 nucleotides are TGTGCCAGCATCGAGTTCAGCAATCAGCCCCAGCATTTT. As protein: CASIEFSNQPQHF.

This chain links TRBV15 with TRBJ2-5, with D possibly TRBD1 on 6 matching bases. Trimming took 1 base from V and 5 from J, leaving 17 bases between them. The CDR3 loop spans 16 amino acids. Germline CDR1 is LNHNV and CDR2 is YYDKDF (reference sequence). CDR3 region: CATSRGHPRGRETQYF. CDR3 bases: TGTGCCACCAGCAGAGGACATCCCAGGGGAAGGGAGACCCAGTACTTC.

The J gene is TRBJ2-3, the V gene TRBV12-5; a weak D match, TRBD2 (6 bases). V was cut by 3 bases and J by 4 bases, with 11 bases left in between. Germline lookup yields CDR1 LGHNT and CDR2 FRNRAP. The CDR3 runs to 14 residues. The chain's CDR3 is CASGLTSSADTQYF. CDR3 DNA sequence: TGTGCTAGTGGTTTAACTAGCAGTGCAGATACGCAGTATTTT.

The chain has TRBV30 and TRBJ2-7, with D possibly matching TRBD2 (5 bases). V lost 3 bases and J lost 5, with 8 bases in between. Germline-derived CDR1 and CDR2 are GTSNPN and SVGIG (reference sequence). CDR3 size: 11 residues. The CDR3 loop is CAWSTRDEQYF. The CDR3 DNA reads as TGTGCCTGGAGCACTAGAGACGAGCAGTACTTC.

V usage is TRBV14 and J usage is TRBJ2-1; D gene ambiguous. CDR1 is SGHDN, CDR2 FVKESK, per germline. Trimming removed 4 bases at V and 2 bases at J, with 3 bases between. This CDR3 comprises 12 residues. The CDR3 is CASSRAYNEQFF. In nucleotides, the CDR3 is TGTGCCAGCAGCCGAGCCTACAATGAGCAGTTCTTC.

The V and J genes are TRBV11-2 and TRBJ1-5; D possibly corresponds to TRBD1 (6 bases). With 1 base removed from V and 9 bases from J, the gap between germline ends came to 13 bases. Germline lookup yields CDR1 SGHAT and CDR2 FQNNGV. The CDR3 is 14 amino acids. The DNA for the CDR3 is TGTGCCAGCAGCTTAGCGACAGGTCAGGGGCCCCAGCATTTT. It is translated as CASSLATGQGPQHF. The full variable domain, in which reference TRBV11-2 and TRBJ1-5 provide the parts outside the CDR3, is EAGVAQSPRYKIIEKRQSVAFWCNPISGHATLYWYQQILGQGPKLLIQFQNNGVVDDSQLPKDRFSAERLKGVDSTLKIQPAKLEDSAVYLCASSLATGQGPQHFGDGTRLSIL.

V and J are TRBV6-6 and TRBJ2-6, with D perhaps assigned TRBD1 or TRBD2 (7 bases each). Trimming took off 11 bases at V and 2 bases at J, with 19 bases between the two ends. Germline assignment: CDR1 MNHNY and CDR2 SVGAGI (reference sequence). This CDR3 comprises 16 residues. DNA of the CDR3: TGTGCCGCCCAGGGGGGGGGCCTACCTGGGGCCAACGTCCTGACTTTC. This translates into CAAQGGGLPGANVLTF.

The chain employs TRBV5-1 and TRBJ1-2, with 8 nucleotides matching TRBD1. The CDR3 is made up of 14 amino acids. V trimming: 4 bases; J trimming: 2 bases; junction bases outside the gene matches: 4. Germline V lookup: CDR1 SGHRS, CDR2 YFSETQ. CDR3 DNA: TGCGCCAGCAGCCCACAGGGGGGCAACTATGGCTACACCTTC. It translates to CASSPQGGNYGYTF.

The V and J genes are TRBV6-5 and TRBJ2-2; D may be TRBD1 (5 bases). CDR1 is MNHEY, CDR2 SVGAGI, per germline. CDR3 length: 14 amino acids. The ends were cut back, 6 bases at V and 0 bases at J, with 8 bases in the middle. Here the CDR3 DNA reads TGTGCCAGCAGCAGACAGCCGAACACCGGGGAGCTGTTTTTT. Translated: CASSRQPNTGELFF.

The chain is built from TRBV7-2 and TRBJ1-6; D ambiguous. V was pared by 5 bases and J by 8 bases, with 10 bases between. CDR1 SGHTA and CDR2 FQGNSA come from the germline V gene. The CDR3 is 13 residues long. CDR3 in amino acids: CASSPGMHSPLHF. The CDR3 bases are TGTGCCAGCAGCCCAGGAATGCATTCACCCCTCCACTTT.

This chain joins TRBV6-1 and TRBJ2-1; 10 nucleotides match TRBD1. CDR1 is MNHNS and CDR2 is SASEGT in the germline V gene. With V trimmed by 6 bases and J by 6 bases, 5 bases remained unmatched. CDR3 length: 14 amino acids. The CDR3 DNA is TGTGCCAGCAGCGTGACAGGGGGCTTCAATGAGCAGTTCTTC. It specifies CASSVTGGFNEQFF.

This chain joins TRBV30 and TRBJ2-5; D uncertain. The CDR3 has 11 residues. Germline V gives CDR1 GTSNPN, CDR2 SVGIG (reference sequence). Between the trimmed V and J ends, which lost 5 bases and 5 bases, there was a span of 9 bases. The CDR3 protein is CAWQPGETQYF. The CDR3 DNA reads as TGTGCCTGGCAGCCCGGGGAGACCCAGTACTTC.

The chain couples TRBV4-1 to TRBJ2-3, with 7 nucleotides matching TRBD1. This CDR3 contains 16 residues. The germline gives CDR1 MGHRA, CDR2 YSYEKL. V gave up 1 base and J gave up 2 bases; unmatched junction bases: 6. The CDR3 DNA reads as TGCGCCAGCAGCCAAGCGACAGGGTCTCCCACAGATACGCAGTATTTT. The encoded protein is CASSQATGSPTDTQYF.

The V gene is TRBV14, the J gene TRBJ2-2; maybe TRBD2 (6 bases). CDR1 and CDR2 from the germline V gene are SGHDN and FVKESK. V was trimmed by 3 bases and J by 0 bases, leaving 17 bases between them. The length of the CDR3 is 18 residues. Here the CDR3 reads CASSHLGGGFSNTGELFF. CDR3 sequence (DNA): TGTGCCAGCAGCCATCTAGGTGGGGGGTTCTCGAACACCGGGGAGCTGTTTTTT.

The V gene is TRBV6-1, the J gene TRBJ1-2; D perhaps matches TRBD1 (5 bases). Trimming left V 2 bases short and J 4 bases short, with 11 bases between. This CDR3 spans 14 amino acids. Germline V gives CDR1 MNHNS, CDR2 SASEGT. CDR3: CASSEQWQGYGYTF. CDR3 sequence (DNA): TGTGCCAGCAGTGAACAATGGCAGGGCTATGGCTACACCTTC.

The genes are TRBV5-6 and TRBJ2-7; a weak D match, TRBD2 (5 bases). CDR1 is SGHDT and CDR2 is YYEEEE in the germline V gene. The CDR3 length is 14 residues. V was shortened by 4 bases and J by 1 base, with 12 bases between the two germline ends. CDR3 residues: CASSRSRESYEQYF. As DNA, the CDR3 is TGTGCCAGCAGCCGTTCCCGGGAATCCTACGAGCAGTACTTC.

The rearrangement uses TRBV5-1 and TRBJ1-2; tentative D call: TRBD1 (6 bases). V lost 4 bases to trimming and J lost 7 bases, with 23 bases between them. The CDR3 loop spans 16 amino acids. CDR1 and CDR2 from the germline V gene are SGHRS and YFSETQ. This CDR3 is CASSPESGAAGPGYTF. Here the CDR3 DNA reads TGCGCCAGCAGCCCGGAGTCAGGGGCCGCTGGCCCTGGCTACACCTTC.

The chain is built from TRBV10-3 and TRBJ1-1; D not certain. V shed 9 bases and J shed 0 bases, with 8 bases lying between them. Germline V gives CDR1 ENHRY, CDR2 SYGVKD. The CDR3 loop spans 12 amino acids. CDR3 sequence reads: CAISRVNTEAFF. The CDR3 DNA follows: TGTGCCATAAGTCGGGTGAACACTGAAGCTTTCTTT.

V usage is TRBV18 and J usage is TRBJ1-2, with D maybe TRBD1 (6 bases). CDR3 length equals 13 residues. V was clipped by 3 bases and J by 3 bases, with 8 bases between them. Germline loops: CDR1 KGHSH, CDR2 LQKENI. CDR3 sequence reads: CASSPEGDYGYTF. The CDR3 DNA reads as TGTGCCAGCTCACCTGAGGGGGACTATGGCTACACCTTC.

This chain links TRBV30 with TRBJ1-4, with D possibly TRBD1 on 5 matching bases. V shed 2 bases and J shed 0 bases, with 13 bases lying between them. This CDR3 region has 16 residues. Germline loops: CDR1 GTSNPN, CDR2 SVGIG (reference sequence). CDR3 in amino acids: CAWSRGLSTTNEKLFF. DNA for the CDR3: TGTGCCTGGAGTAGGGGCCTGTCCACAACTAATGAAAAACTGTTTTTT.

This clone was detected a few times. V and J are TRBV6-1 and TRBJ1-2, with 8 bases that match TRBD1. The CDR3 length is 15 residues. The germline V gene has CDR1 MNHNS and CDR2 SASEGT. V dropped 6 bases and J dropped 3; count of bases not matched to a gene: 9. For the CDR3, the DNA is TGTGCCAGCAGATTAATGCAGGGGGCGGACTATGGCTACACCTTC. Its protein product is CASRLMQGADYGYTF.

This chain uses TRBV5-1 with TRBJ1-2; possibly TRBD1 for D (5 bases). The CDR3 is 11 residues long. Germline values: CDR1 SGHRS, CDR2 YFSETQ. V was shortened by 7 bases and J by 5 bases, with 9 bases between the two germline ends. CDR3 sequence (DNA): TGCGCCAGCGGGACTGATTATGGCTACACCTTC. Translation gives CASGTDYGYTF.

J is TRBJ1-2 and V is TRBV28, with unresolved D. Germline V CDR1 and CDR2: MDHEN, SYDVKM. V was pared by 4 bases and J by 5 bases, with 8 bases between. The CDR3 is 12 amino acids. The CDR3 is CASSSTEYGYTF. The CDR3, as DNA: TGTGCCAGCAGTTCAACGGAGTATGGCTACACCTTC.